The present T cell receptor (beta chain) was sequenced within a study of brain T cells in children with intractable seizures. The time point: blood from clinic visit 5 months post-surgery; TSC patient then seizure free. Sequencing was limited to surgery cases with top T cell transcript signatures in brain tissue. At least one anti-epileptic drug was given before surgery. Study observations and caveats: Clones missing pre-surgery may reflect undersampling of that blood sample. Patients' HCMV serostatus was unknown; virus specificity rests on CDR3 similarity alone.

Profiled with immunoSEQ multiplex PCR; TCRdb holds only in-frame clones, not every one. The table has about 340,000 clones, over 90% seen once. Turning to this clone: Its antigen is not identified.

The sequence was obtained from a boy under three years old with tuberous sclerosis and intractable seizures. The sample consisted of peripheral blood, taken approximately 5 months after surgery.

CDR3 amino acids: CASSPRQGAQPQHF. The CDR3 coding sequence is TGTGCCAGCAGCCCTCGACAGGGGGCGCAGCCCCAGCATTTT. The chain is built from TRBV9 and TRBJ1-5; 10 bases map to TRBD1. This CDR3 is built from 14 residues. Trimming at V came to 4 bases and at J to 7 bases, leaving 5 bases not matched to a gene. Germline-derived CDR1 and CDR2 are SGDLS and YYNGEE.